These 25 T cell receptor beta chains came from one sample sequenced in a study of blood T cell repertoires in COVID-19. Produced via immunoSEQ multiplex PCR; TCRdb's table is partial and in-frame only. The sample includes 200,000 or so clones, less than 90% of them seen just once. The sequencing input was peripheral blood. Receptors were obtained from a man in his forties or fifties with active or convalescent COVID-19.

The CDR3 nucleotides are TGTGCCAGCAGCGTAGTGGCGGGGAACACTGAAGCTTTCTTT. This codes for CASSVVAGNTEAFF. V gene TRBV9 combines with J gene TRBJ1-1, with D hard to call. Germline assignment: CDR1 SGDLS and CDR2 YYNGEE. The CDR3 contains 14 residues. V was trimmed by 0 bases and J by 1 base, leaving 7 bases between them. Drawing the rest from reference TRBV9 and TRBJ1-1, the complete variable domain is DSGVTQTPKHLITATGQRVTLRCSPRSGDLSVYWYQQSLDQGLQFLIQYYNGEERAKGNILERFSAQQFPDLHSELNLSSLELGDSALYFCASSVVAGNTEAFFGQGTRLTVV.

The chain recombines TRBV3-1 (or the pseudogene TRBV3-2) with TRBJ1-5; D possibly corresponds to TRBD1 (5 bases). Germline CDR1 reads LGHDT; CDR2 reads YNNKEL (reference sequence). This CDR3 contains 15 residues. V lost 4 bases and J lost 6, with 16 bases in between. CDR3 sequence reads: CASSREKKTVQPQHF. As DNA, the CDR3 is TGTGCCAGCAGCCGAGAGAAAAAGACAGTTCAGCCCCAGCATTTT.

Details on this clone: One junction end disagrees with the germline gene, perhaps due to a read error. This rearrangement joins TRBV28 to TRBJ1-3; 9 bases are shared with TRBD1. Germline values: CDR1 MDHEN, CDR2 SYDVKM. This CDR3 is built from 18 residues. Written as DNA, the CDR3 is TGTGCCAGCAGTTCTAATCCGGGACAGGGAATGACTGGGAACACCATATATTTT. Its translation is CASSSNPGQGMTGNTIYF.

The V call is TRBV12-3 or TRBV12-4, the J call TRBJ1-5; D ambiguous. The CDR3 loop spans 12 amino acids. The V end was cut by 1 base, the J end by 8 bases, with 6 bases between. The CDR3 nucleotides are TGTGCCAGCAGTTTAGATCCAGAGCCCCAGCATTTT. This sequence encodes CASSLDPEPQHF.

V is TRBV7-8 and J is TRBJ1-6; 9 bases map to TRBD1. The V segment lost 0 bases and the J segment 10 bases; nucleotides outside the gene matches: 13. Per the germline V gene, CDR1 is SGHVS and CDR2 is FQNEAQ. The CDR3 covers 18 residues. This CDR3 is CASSLALGTGLLRSPLHF. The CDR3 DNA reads TGTGCCAGCAGCTTAGCGCTTGGGACAGGGTTACTTAGGTCACCCCTCCACTTT.

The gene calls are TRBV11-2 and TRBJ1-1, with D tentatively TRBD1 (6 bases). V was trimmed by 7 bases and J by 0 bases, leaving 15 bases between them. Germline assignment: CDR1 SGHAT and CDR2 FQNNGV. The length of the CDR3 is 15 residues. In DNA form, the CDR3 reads TGTGCCAGCAAACCCATTGGGGGCATGAACACTGAAGCTTTCTTT. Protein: CASKPIGGMNTEAFF.

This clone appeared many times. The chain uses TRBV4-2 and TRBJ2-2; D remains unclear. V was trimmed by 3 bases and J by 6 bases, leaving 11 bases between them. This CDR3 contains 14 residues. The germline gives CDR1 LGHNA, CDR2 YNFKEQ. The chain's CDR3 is CASSQSRVSGELFF. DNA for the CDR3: TGTGCCAGCAGCCAGTCCCGGGTTTCCGGGGAGCTGTTTTTT.

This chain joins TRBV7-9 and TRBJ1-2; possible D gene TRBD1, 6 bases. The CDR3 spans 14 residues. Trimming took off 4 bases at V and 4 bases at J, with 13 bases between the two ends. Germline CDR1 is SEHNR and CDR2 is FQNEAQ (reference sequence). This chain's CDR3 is CASSSQGVSYGYTF. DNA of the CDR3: TGTGCCAGCAGCTCACAGGGAGTAAGCTATGGCTACACCTTC.

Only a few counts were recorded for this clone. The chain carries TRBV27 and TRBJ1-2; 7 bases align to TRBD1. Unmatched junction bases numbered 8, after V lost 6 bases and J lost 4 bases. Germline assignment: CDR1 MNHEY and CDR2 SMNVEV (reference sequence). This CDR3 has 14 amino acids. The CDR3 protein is CASSLLRDSYGYTF. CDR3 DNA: TGTGCCAGCAGCCTCCTACGGGACAGCTATGGCTACACCTTC.

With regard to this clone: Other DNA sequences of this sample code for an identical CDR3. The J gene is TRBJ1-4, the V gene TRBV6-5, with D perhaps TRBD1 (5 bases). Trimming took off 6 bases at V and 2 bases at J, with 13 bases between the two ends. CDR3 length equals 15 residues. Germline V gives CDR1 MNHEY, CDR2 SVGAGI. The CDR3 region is CASRGGTGTNEKLFF. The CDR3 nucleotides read TGTGCCAGCAGGGGGGGAACGGGCACTAATGAAAAACTGTTTTTT.

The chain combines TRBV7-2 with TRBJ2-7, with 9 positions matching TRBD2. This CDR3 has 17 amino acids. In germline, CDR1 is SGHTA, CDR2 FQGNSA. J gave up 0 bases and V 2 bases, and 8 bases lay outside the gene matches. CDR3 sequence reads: CASSLNPASGASYEQYF. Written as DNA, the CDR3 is TGTGCCAGCAGCTTAAACCCCGCTAGCGGGGCCTCCTACGAGCAGTACTTC.

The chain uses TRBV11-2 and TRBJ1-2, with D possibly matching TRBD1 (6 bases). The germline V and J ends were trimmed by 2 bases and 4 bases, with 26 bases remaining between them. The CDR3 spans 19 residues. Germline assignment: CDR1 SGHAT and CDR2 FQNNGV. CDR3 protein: CASSLWFRTGNHNAYGYTF. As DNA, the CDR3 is TGTGCCAGCAGCTTATGGTTTCGTACAGGGAACCATAATGCCTATGGCTACACCTTC.

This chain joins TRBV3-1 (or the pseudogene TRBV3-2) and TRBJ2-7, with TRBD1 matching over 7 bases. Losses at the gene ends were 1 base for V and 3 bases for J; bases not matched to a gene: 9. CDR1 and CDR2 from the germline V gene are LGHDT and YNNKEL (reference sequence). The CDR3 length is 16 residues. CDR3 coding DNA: TGTGCCAGCAGCCAAGTACGAGGGGGCTTAATCTACGAGCAGTACTTC. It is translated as CASSQVRGGLIYEQYF.

The CDR3 loop is CASSDIQGANEKLFF. Written as DNA, the CDR3 is TGCGCCAGCAGCGACATACAGGGGGCTAATGAAAAACTGTTTTTT. This chain uses TRBV5-1 with TRBJ1-4; 8 nucleotides align to TRBD1. CDR1 SGHRS and CDR2 YFSETQ come from the germline V gene. The CDR3 runs 15 residues. V was pared by 4 bases and J by 3 bases, with 5 bases of the junction left unmatched.

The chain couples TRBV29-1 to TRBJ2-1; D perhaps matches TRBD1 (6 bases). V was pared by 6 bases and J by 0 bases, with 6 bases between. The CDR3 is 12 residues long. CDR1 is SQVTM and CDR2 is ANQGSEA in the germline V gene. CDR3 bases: TGCAGCGTGGACAGCTCCTACAATGAGCAGTTCTTC. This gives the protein CSVDSSYNEQFF.

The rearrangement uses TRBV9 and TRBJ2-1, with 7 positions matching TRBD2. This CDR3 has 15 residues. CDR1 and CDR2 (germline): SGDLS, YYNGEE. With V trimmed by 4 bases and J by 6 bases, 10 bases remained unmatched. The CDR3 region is CASSPRGGLGNEQFF. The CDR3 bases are TGTGCCAGCAGCCCCCGGGGAGGGCTCGGCAATGAGCAGTTCTTC.

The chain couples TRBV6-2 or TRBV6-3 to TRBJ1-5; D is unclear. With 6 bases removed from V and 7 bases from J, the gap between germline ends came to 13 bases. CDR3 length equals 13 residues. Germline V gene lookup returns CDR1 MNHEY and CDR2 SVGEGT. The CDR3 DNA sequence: TGTGCCAGCAGCAGTCGAGGTGAGCAGCCCCAGCATTTT. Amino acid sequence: CASSSRGEQPQHF.

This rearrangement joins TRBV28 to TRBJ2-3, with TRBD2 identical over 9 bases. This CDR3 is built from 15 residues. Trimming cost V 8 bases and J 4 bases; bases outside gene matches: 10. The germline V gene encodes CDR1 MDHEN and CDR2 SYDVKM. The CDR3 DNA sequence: TGTGCCAGCTCTCTGGCGGGAGGGCGGGCAGATACGCAGTATTTT. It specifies CASSLAGGRADTQYF.

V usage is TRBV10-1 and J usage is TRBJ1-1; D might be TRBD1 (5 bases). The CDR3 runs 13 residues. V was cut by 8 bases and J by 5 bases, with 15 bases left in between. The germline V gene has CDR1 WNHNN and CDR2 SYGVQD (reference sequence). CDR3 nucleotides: TGCGCCAGCTCCGACAGCGCAATTACTGAAGCTTTCTTT. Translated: CASSDSAITEAFF.

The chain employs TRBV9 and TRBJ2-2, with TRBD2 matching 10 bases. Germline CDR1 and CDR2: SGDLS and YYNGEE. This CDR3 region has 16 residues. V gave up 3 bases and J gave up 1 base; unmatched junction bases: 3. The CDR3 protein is CASSAPSGGNTGELFF. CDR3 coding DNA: TGTGCCAGCAGCGCTCCTAGCGGGGGGAACACCGGGGAGCTGTTTTTT.

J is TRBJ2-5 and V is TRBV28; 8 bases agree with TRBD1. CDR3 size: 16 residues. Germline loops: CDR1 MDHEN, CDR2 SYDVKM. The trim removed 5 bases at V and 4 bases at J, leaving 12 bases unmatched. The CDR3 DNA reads TGTGCCAGCAGTCCCCCTGGCAGGGGGCAGAGAGAGACCCAGTACTTC. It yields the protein CASSPPGRGQRETQYF.

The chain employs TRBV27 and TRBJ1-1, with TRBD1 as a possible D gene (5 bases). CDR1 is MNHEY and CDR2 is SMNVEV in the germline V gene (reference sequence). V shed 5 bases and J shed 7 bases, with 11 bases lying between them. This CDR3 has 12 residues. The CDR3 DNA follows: TGTGCCAGCAGTATTAACAGGATTGAAGCTTTCTTT. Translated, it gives CASSINRIEAFF.

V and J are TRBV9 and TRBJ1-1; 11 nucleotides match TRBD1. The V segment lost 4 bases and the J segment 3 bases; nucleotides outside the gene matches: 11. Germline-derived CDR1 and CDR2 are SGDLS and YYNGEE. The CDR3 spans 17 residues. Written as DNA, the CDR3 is TGTGCCAGCAGCTTCGGACAGGGGGCCTGGAAGGACACTGAAGCTTTCTTT. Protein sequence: CASSFGQGAWKDTEAFF.

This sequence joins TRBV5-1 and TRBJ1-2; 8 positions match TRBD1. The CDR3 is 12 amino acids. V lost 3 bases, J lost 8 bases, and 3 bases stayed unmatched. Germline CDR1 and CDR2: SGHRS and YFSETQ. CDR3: CASSYAGGGYTF. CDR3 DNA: TGCGCCAGCAGCTACGCAGGGGGCGGCTACACCTTC.

For the CDR3, the DNA is TGTGCCAGTAGTAACCCTAGCGGGATATCCTACGAGCAGTACTTC. Translating it yields CASSNPSGISYEQYF. The J gene is TRBJ2-7, the V gene TRBV19, with 9 nucleotides matching TRBD2. Germline V gives CDR1 LNHDA, CDR2 SQIVND (reference sequence). CDR3 length: 15 residues. Trimming cost V 4 bases and J 1 base; bases outside gene matches: 5.